This T cell receptor (beta chain) appears in the sequencing data of a study of blood T cell repertoires in COVID-19. On the study more broadly: There were acute and convalescent COVID-19 samples, and they came from the United States, Italy and Spain.

CDR3 size: 14 residues. V gave up 0 bases and J gave up 5 bases, with 8 bases separating them. Germline V gene data show CDR1 as SEHNR and CDR2 as FQNEAQ (reference sequence). As handled by the study authors: The assay estimated nucleated cells by amplifying reference gene primers. This table comes from immunoSEQ multiplex PCR, and its TCRdb copy is limited to in-frame clones, with some not included. V and J calls and clone size are given by that table; D and trimming were obtained from the DNA. The sample records roughly 150,000 clones, around 80% being singletons. Sequencing was carried out using peripheral blood. The TCR comes from a woman in her forties or fifties with acute or convalescent COVID-19. V usage is TRBV7-9 and J usage is TRBJ1-5; D remains unclear. CDR3 in amino acids: CASSLAGSDQPQHF. CDR3 sequence (DNA): TGTGCCAGCAGCTTAGCAGGGAGCGATCAGCCCCAGCATTTT.